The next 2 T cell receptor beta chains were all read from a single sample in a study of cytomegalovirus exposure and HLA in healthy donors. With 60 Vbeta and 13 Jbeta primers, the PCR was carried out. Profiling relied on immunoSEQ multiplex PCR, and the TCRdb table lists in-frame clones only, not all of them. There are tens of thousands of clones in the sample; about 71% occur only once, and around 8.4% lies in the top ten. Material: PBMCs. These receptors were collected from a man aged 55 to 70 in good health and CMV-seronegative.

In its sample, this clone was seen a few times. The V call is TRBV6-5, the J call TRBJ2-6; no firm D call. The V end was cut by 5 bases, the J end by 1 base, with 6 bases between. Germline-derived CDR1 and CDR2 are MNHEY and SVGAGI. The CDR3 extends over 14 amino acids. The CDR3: CASSPPSGANVLTF. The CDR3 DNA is TGTGCCAGCAGTCCCCCGTCTGGGGCCAACGTCCTGACTTTC.

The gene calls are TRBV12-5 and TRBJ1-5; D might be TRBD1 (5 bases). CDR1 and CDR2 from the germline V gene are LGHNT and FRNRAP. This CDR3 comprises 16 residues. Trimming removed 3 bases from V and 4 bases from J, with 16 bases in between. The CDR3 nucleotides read TGTGCTAGTGGTTTCTTGGGAGGGGCTGGAAATCAGCCCCAGCATTTT. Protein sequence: CASGFLGGAGNQPQHF.